The sequence of this T cell receptor (beta chain) was determined in a study of T cells in Graves' hyperthyroidism and ophthalmopathy. Study-wide results and limits: Ophthalmopathy stood apart from stable hyperthyroidism in a 13 V-J model. The model made its ophthalmopathy prediction, and onset followed a median roughly six months later. Blood also held most thyroid clonotypes expanded beyond 0.001.

The germline V gene has CDR1 KGHDR and CDR2 SFDVKD. The CDR3 consists of 12 residues. The V gene lost 9 bases and the J gene lost 7 bases, with 12 bases spanning the gap. Using more than 7.5 ml of fresh peripheral blood, PBMCs were prepared. Notes on this clonotype: Its antigen is undetermined.

Amplified TCR beta CDR3 regions derived from RNA transcripts. An initial round of RT-PCR targeting the TCR CDR3 relied on the HTBI primer set. One entry per CDR3 protein results from TCRdb running MiXCR on the multiplex PCR reads. The data hold about 400,000 distinct CDR3 sequences, with about 15% observed a single time. The receptor was isolated from a woman aged 25 to 39 with Graves' hyperthyroidism. The sequenced material came from blood. The chain joins TRBV24-1 to TRBJ1-5; D might be TRBD1 (6 bases). CDR3 loop: CATHRAEQPQHF. The CDR3 nucleotides read TGTGCCACCCACAGGGCCGAGCAGCCCCAGCATTTT.